The text below deals with one T cell receptor (beta chain). Its antigen remains unknown. Germline V gene lookup returns CDR1 GTSNPN and CDR2 SVGIG (reference sequence). The CDR3 is 17 amino acids. Trimming stripped 1 base from V and 2 bases from J, with 21 bases between. This sample stems from a study of cytomegalovirus exposure and HLA in healthy donors. General study findings and limits: Some TCR beta chains (roughly 150 of them) were listed as cytomegalovirus-associated. Analyzed later, association rates of TCRs varied across HLA loci, with DRB1 most and HLA-C fewest.

Amplification used 60 Vbeta primers and 13 Jbeta primers. The assay was immunoSEQ multiplex PCR, and TCRdb's table has in-frame clones only and misses some. The sample carries 150,000 to 200,000 clones, less than 90% recorded once. The donors comprised healthy bone marrow donors. Input material: PBMCs. The source is a boy younger than 18 in good health and CMV-seronegative. The chain recombines TRBV30 with TRBJ2-7; D possibly corresponds to TRBD1 (5 bases). The CDR3, as DNA: TGTGCCTGGAGTGGACCCCGAAGACAGAGCAGTCCCTACGAGCAGTACTTC. Amino acid sequence: CAWSGPRRQSSPYEQYF.